These 32 T cell receptor beta chains were sequenced from one sample in a study of T cells expressing NK-cell markers. Each CDR3 protein gets one entry in TCRdb, which reprocessed the 5' RACE reads and gives no DNA. The sample table includes roughly 180,000 distinct CDR3 sequences. The sequenced sample was blood T cells: a sorted CD56 or NKG2C T cell subset, CD4+ or CD8+ T cells, or bulk PBMC T cells (not recorded which). The receptor set was obtained from a woman between 18 and 70 years old in good health.

This rearrangement joins TRBV5-1 to TRBJ2-7; the TRBD2 assignment by TCRdb is unverifiable without DNA. The CDR3 runs 14 residues. The germline CDR1 and CDR2 sequences are SGHRS and YFSETQ. The CDR3 here is CASSFGPGDDEQYF.

The gene calls are TRBV5-1 and TRBJ1-1; TCRdb designates TRBD1, a call that cannot be tested without DNA. Germline-derived CDR1 and CDR2 are SGHRS and YFSETQ. The CDR3 consists of 16 residues. This chain's CDR3 is CASSLGPRGQNTEAFF.

The chain recombines TRBV12-5 with TRBJ2-7. Germline V lookup: CDR1 LGHNT, CDR2 FRNRAP. This CDR3 has 13 residues. The CDR3 protein is CASMSQGAYEQYF.

The chain combines TRBV7-2 with TRBJ1-4; the TRBD1 assignment by TCRdb is unverifiable without DNA. CDR1 SGHTA and CDR2 FQGNSA come from the germline V gene. This CDR3 contains 15 residues. The CDR3 spells CASSTGTGVGEKLFF.

The rearrangement joins TRBV5-1 to TRBJ1-4; as DNA is missing, the TRBD1 call by TCRdb cannot be tested. Looked up from germline, CDR1 is SGHRS and CDR2 is YFSETQ. The CDR3 is made up of 14 amino acids. Here the CDR3 reads CASSVRDSNEKLFF.

The chain carries TRBV5-6 and TRBJ2-2. CDR1 is SGHDT and CDR2 is YYEEEE in the germline V gene. This CDR3 region has 13 residues. The CDR3 spells CASSLRATGELFF.

V gene TRBV7-6 combines with J gene TRBJ1-1. The CDR3 has 14 residues. Germline assignment: CDR1 SGHVS and CDR2 FNYEAQ. CDR3 loop: CASSSIIGNTEAFF.

This chain joins TRBV20-1 and TRBJ2-4. The CDR3 contains 14 residues. CDR1 is DFQATT and CDR2 is SNEGSKA in the germline V gene (reference sequence). CDR3 residues: CSLAASGGKNIQYF.

This chain connects TRBV20-1 to TRBJ2-5; the TRBD1 assignment by TCRdb is unverifiable without DNA. The CDR3 loop spans 15 amino acids. Germline V gene sequence: CDR1 DFQATT, CDR2 SNEGSKA (reference sequence). The CDR3 sequence: CSAPDPSGAGETQYF.

J is TRBJ2-4 and V is TRBV20-1; TCRdb's D call, TRBD2, is unchecked because there is no DNA. Germline-derived CDR1 and CDR2 are DFQATT and SNEGSKA (reference sequence). This CDR3 is built from 13 residues. The CDR3 spells CSAARGGQNIQYF.

The gene calls are TRBV3-1 and TRBJ2-5; as DNA is missing, the TRBD2 call by TCRdb cannot be tested. Germline CDR1 LGHDT, CDR2 YNNKEL (reference sequence). The CDR3 covers 15 residues. The CDR3 sequence is CASIRDLRSPGAQYF.

The V gene is TRBV7-3, the J gene TRBJ1-3. The CDR3 length is 17 residues. CDR1 and CDR2 from the germline V gene are SGHTA and FQGTGA. CDR3 loop: CASSLNLGGRSGNTIYF. Drawing the rest from reference TRBV7-3 and TRBJ1-3, the complete variable domain is GAGVSQTPSNKVTEKGKYVELRCDPISGHTALYWYRQSLGQGPEFLIYFQGTGAADDSGLPNDRFFAVRPEGSVSTLKIQRTERGDSAVYLCASSLNLGGRSGNTIYFGEGSWLTVV.

The rearrangement uses TRBV24-1 and TRBJ1-4; there is no DNA to check the TCRdb D call of TRBD1. Germline-derived CDR1 and CDR2 are KGHDR and SFDVKD. The CDR3 covers 15 residues. The CDR3 reads CATSDHGTGNEKLFF.

The chain recombines TRBV2 with TRBJ2-2; TCRdb indicates TRBD2, and absent DNA this call remains unverified. The CDR3 runs to 14 residues. Germline V CDR1 and CDR2: SNHLY, FYNNEI. The CDR3 protein is CASRTSGSTGELFF.

This chain connects TRBV12-3 or TRBV12-4 to TRBJ1-2. The CDR3 has 13 residues. This CDR3 reads CASSLQGGYGYTF.

The chain has TRBV5-1 and TRBJ1-6; TCRdb gives TRBD1 as the D gene, but with no DNA this cannot be confirmed. CDR3 length: 17 residues. Germline V gives CDR1 SGHRS, CDR2 YFSETQ. This chain's CDR3 is CASSKTGEKSYNSPLHF.

The chain couples TRBV11-2 to TRBJ2-3; TCRdb's D call, TRBD1, is unchecked because there is no DNA. Germline V gene lookup returns CDR1 SGHAT and CDR2 FQNNGV. CDR3 length equals 16 residues. The CDR3 is CASSLSGSAKGDTQYF.

This chain links TRBV25-1 with TRBJ2-7; as DNA is missing, the TRBD1 call by TCRdb cannot be tested. CDR1 and CDR2 (germline): MGHDK, SYGVNS. This CDR3 region has 15 residues. The CDR3 reads CASSFGGGGLYEQYF.

The chain uses TRBV20-1 and TRBJ2-1; checking the TCRdb D call of TRBD2 is not possible without DNA. The CDR3 has 16 amino acids. Germline-derived CDR1 and CDR2 are DFQATT and SNEGSKA (reference sequence). The CDR3 sequence: CSARVGGSGSYNEQFF.

J is TRBJ2-5 and V is TRBV7-2; the D call from TCRdb, TRBD1, cannot be confirmed without DNA. Germline V gives CDR1 SGHTA, CDR2 FQGNSA. CDR3 length: 13 residues. This CDR3 reads CASSFRGQETQYF.

The chain joins TRBV5-6 to TRBJ2-1; without DNA, the TCRdb call of TRBD1 cannot be checked. CDR3 length: 17 amino acids. CDR1 is SGHDT and CDR2 is YYEEEE in the germline V gene. The CDR3 sequence is CASSLGTGGSYDNEQFF.

The chain employs TRBV20-1 and TRBJ2-7; the D call of TRBD1 rests on TCRdb alone, since no DNA is present to check it. CDR3 length: 13 residues. Germline CDR1 is DFQATT and CDR2 is SNEGSKA (reference sequence). CDR3 in amino acids: CSARGQGSNEQYF.

The gene calls are TRBV12-3 or TRBV12-4 and TRBJ1-5. The CDR3 runs to 14 residues. The chain's CDR3 is CASSWAGRGQPQHF.

The chain uses TRBV5-1 and TRBJ2-7; the TCRdb D gene call, TRBD1, has no DNA to confirm it. Looked up from germline, CDR1 is SGHRS and CDR2 is YFSETQ. The CDR3 has 13 amino acids. CDR3 amino acids: CASSGPGRSEQYF.

The rearrangement joins TRBV15 to TRBJ1-1; lacking DNA, the TRBD1 call made by TCRdb goes unchecked. Germline V gives CDR1 LNHNV, CDR2 YYDKDF (reference sequence). The CDR3 sequence is 16 residues long. The CDR3 loop is CATSRELQGVSYEAFF.

The V gene is TRBV9, the J gene TRBJ1-1. From germline, CDR1 is SGDLS and CDR2 YYNGEE. There are 13 residues in the CDR3. The CDR3 loop is CASIPPPNTEAFF.

V is TRBV7-8 and J is TRBJ2-6. Germline loops: CDR1 SGHVS, CDR2 FQNEAQ. This CDR3 has 15 amino acids. CDR3 amino acids: CASSLTGLGANVLTF.

This chain connects TRBV18 to TRBJ2-7. Germline CDR1 reads KGHSH; CDR2 reads LQKENI. The length of the CDR3 is 13 residues. Here the CDR3 reads CASSPPSSYEQYF.

V gene TRBV6-1 combines with J gene TRBJ1-6; no DNA is available, so the TRBD1 call from TCRdb remains unchecked. The CDR3 consists of 14 residues. CDR1 is MNHNS, CDR2 SASEGT, per germline. The CDR3 region is CASSRGDPGSPLHF.

The V and J genes are TRBV24-1 and TRBJ2-3. This CDR3 spans 13 amino acids. CDR1 KGHDR and CDR2 SFDVKD come from the germline V gene. The CDR3 sequence: CATGKDGTDTQYF.

The chain's CDR3 is CASSNLGQGRYEQYF. The rearrangement joins TRBV12-3 or TRBV12-4 to TRBJ2-7; checking the TCRdb D call of TRBD1 is not possible without DNA. The CDR3 covers 15 residues.

The chain recombines TRBV5-1 with TRBJ2-7; the TRBD1 assignment by TCRdb is unverifiable without DNA. The germline gives CDR1 SGHRS, CDR2 YFSETQ. The CDR3 is 16 residues long. The CDR3 protein is CASSLDTGGVVGEQYF.